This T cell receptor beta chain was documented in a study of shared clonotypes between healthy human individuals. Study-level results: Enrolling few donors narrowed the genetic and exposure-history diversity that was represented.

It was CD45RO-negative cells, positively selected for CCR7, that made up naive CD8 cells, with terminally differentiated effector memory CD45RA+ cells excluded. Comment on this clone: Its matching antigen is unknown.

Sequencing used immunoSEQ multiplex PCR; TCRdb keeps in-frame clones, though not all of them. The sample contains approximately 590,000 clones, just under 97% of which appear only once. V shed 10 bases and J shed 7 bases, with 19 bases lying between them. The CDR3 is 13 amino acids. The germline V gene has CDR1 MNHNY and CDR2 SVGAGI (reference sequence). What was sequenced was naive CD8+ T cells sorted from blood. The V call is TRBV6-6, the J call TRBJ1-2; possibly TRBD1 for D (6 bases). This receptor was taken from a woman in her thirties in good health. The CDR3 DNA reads TGTGCCACCCACGGGGGGGGCGTAGGTGGCTACACCTTC. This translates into CATHGGGVGGYTF.